The 32 T cell receptor beta chains below come from one sample, sequenced in a study of blood T cell repertoires in COVID-19. Profiled with immunoSEQ multiplex PCR; TCRdb holds only in-frame clones, not every one. The table shows hundreds of thousands of clones, with 87% occurring only once. Sequencing was done on a sample of peripheral blood. All receptors derive from a man aged 55 to 70 who had recovered from COVID-19.

The chain recombines TRBV19 with TRBJ1-5; a weak D match, TRBD1 (6 bases). Germline V gene data show CDR1 as LNHDA and CDR2 as SQIVND (reference sequence). The CDR3 has 15 amino acids. Trimming took off 7 bases at V and 0 bases at J, with 13 bases between the two ends. The CDR3 region has the DNA TGTGCCAGTACCCCGGACAGCAATAGCAATCAGCCCCAGCATTTT. As protein: CASTPDSNSNQPQHF.

The chain uses TRBV5-4 and TRBJ2-3; TRBD2 is a possible D gene (5 bases). The germline V gene has CDR1 SGHNT and CDR2 YYREEE (reference sequence). This CDR3 is built from 14 residues. Between the trimmed V and J ends, which lost 10 bases and 2 bases, there was a span of 17 bases. In nucleotides, the CDR3 is TGTGCCTTCTCCCAATCGGGGAACACAGATACGCAGTATTTT. Amino acids: CAFSQSGNTDTQYF. Full variable domain (missing parts from reference TRBV5-4 and TRBJ2-3): ETGVTQSPTHLIKTRGQQVTLRCSSQSGHNTVSWYQQALGQGPQFIFQYYREEENGRGNFPPRFSGLQFPNYSSELNVNALELDDSALYLCAFSQSGNTDTQYFGPGTRLTVL.

The genes are TRBV16 and TRBJ1-6; D remains ambiguous. The germline gives CDR1 KGHSY, CDR2 FQNENV. The germline V and J ends were trimmed by 4 bases and 7 bases, with 11 bases remaining between them. There are 14 residues in the CDR3. CDR3 DNA sequence: TGTGCCAGCAGCCCGAATGGGCCGAATTCACCCCTCCACTTT. Translating gives CASSPNGPNSPLHF.

The rearrangement links TRBV7-8 to TRBJ2-6; weak D call: TRBD2 (7 bases). The CDR3 spans 15 residues. V was pared by 11 bases and J by 4 bases, with 18 bases between. Per the germline V gene, CDR1 is SGHVS and CDR2 is FQNEAQ. The CDR3 sequence is CALRKGGAGANVLTF. The CDR3 region has the DNA TGTGCCTTACGCAAGGGGGGGGCCGGGGCCAACGTCCTGACTTTC.

To note about this clone: This specimen includes other DNA sequences encoding the same CDR3. The J gene is TRBJ1-2, the V gene TRBV3-1 (or the pseudogene TRBV3-2); D is undetermined. There are 13 residues in the CDR3. CDR1 is LGHDT and CDR2 is YNNKEL in the germline V gene (reference sequence). V lost 8 bases and J lost 0, with 10 bases in between. CDR3 in DNA: TGTGCCAGCTCTCTTGACACTAACTATGGCTACACCTTC. This sequence encodes CASSLDTNYGYTF.

The V call is TRBV4-1, the J call TRBJ2-7, with a possible D match to TRBD2 (6 bases). Looked up from germline, CDR1 is MGHRA and CDR2 is YSYEKL. Trimming took 1 base from V and 2 from J, leaving 12 bases between them. CDR3 length equals 15 residues. The CDR3 DNA reads as TGCGCCAGCAGCCAAGCGGGCGGGATTACCTACGAGCAGTACTTC. It yields the protein CASSQAGGITYEQYF.

This rearrangement joins TRBV28 to TRBJ1-4, with 7 bases identical to TRBD1. J was trimmed by 6 bases and V by 5 bases; bases with no gene match: 6. The CDR3 runs 14 residues. CDR1 and CDR2 (germline): MDHEN, SYDVKM. For the CDR3, the DNA is TGTGCCAGCAGTCGCACAGGGGACCATGAAAAACTGTTTTTT. Encoded protein: CASSRTGDHEKLFF.

This clone was recorded only once. This chain joins TRBV6-1 and TRBJ1-2, with 7 bases identical to TRBD1. CDR3 size: 13 residues. Trimming cost V 3 bases and J 4 bases; bases outside gene matches: 2. Germline V gives CDR1 MNHNS, CDR2 SASEGT. The CDR3 region is CASSDRQGYGYTF. CDR3 nucleotides: TGTGCCAGCAGTGACCGACAGGGCTATGGCTACACCTTC.

The chain is built from TRBV9 and TRBJ2-1; 7 bases map to TRBD2. Germline CDR1 SGDLS, CDR2 YYNGEE. V lost 2 bases, J lost 6 bases, and 8 bases stayed unmatched. The CDR3 spans 15 residues. The CDR3 DNA reads TGTGCCAGCAGCGTTACGTGGGGGGGGACCAATGAGCAGTTCTTC. Protein: CASSVTWGGTNEQFF. The whole variable domain, remainder taken from reference TRBV9 and TRBJ2-1, is DSGVTQTPKHLITATGQRVTLRCSPRSGDLSVYWYQQSLDQGLQFLIQYYNGEERAKGNILERFSAQQFPDLHSELNLSSLELGDSALYFCASSVTWGGTNEQFFGPGTRLTVL.

This chain uses TRBV5-4 with TRBJ2-5; TRBD2 matches 8 bases. The CDR3 contains 18 residues. Germline V gives CDR1 SGHNT, CDR2 YYREEE (reference sequence). Losses at the gene ends were 7 bases for V and 5 bases for J; bases not matched to a gene: 22. The CDR3 reads CASQPGSSGSGAWETQYF. DNA of the CDR3: TGTGCCAGCCAACCAGGGTCTAGCGGGTCGGGGGCGTGGGAGACCCAGTACTTC.

This chain uses TRBV9 with TRBJ1-6; D is undetermined. CDR3 size: 15 residues. Germline V CDR1 and CDR2: SGDLS, YYNGEE. The V end lost 0 bases, the J end lost 10 bases, and 14 bases lay between the germline ends. CDR3 in amino acids: CASSVASGVGSPLHF. In DNA, the CDR3 is TGTGCCAGCAGCGTAGCTTCCGGGGTAGGATCACCCCTCCACTTT.

This clone was seen only a few times. The genes are TRBV19 and TRBJ1-2; D may be TRBD1 (6 bases). CDR1 is LNHDA, CDR2 SQIVND, per germline (reference sequence). Trimming pared 3 bases from V and 5 bases from J, leaving 16 bases between. The CDR3 is made up of 15 amino acids. CDR3 in DNA: TGTGCCAGTAGTATGGTCGCAGGGGCGAGTTATGGCTACACCTTC. Translating gives CASSMVAGASYGYTF.

The gene calls are TRBV7-2 and TRBJ2-1; no clear D gene. There are 15 residues in the CDR3. Trimming pared 2 bases from V and 5 bases from J, leaving 13 bases between. Germline V gene data show CDR1 as SGHTA and CDR2 as FQGNSA. In nucleotides, the CDR3 is TGTGCCAGCAGCTTAAGAGGCCAACTGAACAATGAGCAGTTCTTC. This sequence encodes CASSLRGQLNNEQFF.

The chain recombines TRBV4-3 with TRBJ2-3; 12 bases are a match to TRBD2. Germline CDR1 LGHNA, CDR2 YSLEER. The CDR3 runs 18 residues. J lost 1 base, V lost 1 base, and 6 bases had no gene match. CDR3 region: CASSQVLASGGGTDTQYF. The CDR3 nucleotides read TGCGCCAGCAGCCAAGTCCTGGCTAGCGGGGGGGGCACAGATACGCAGTATTTT.

The CDR3 nucleotides are TGCGCCAGCAGCTTGGCCAGGCTGACCTCTGGGGCCAACGTCCTGACTTTC. Translation: CASSLARLTSGANVLTF. J is TRBJ2-6 and V is TRBV5-1; D not certain. The germline V and J ends were trimmed by 0 bases and 0 bases, with 10 bases remaining between them. The length of the CDR3 is 17 residues. Germline assignment: CDR1 SGHRS and CDR2 YFSETQ. Together with reference TRBV5-1 and TRBJ2-6, the CDR3 gives the full variable domain: KAGVTQTPRYLIKTRGQQVTLSCSPISGHRSVSWYQQTPGQGLQFLFEYFSETQRNKGNFPGRFSGRQFSNSRSEMNVSTLELGDSALYLCASSLARLTSGANVLTFGAGSRLTVL.

The chain links TRBV21-1 to TRBJ2-5; the table's D call, TRBD2, has no DNA check behind it. TRBV21-1 is noted as a pseudogene. This CDR3 has 17 amino acids. DNA of the CDR3: TGTGCCAGCAGCAAAGCGCTTTCCGGGGAGGGGCAAGAGACCCAGTACTTC. Amino acids: CASSKALSGEGQETQYF.

V gene TRBV7-2 combines with J gene TRBJ2-7; 9 bases are shared with TRBD2. The germline gives CDR1 SGHTA, CDR2 FQGNSA. V was clipped by 1 base and J by 0 bases; unmatched bases: 7. The CDR3 covers 17 residues. The CDR3 protein is CASSLGLAGRSSYEQYF. The DNA of the CDR3 is TGTGCCAGCAGCTTAGGTCTAGCGGGGAGGAGCTCCTACGAGCAGTACTTC.

This clone was found a few times. The V call is TRBV30, the J call TRBJ1-2, with 8 bases that match TRBD1. Germline V gene sequence: CDR1 GTSNPN, CDR2 SVGIG (reference sequence). The V segment lost 4 bases and the J segment 0 bases; nucleotides outside the gene matches: 10. The CDR3 has 16 residues. CDR3 in amino acids: CAWKPPGQGANYGYTF. The DNA of the CDR3 is TGTGCCTGGAAACCCCCCGGACAGGGCGCTAACTATGGCTACACCTTC.

V and J are TRBV7-2 and TRBJ1-3; tentative D call: TRBD1 (6 bases). The CDR3 covers 15 residues. CDR1 is SGHTA, CDR2 FQGNSA, per germline. V lost 5 bases and J 0 bases, leaving 11 bases between the germline ends. DNA of the CDR3: TGTGCCAGCAGCCCGGACAGCCTCTCTGGAAACACCATATATTTT. Translated: CASSPDSLSGNTIYF.

The rearrangement joins TRBV12-3 or TRBV12-4 to TRBJ1-5; perhaps TRBD1 as D (6 bases). There are 13 residues in the CDR3. Trimming removed 6 bases at V and 9 bases at J, with 15 bases between. The CDR3 protein is CASSHGLTGPQHF. CDR3 sequence (DNA): TGTGCCAGCAGCCATGGTTTGACAGGGCCCCAGCATTTT.

The chain employs TRBV9 and TRBJ1-2, with 9 bases lining up with TRBD1. V shed 3 bases and J 4 bases; nucleotides not matched to a gene: 10. The germline gives CDR1 SGDLS, CDR2 YYNGEE. This CDR3 has 16 amino acids. CDR3 bases: TGTGCCAGCAGCGCCGGGACAGGGAGATTAATCTATGGCTACACCTTC. Translating it yields CASSAGTGRLIYGYTF.

This clone has only a few counts. The genes are TRBV12-3 or TRBV12-4 and TRBJ1-2, with TRBD1 as a possible D gene (6 bases). The length of the CDR3 is 12 residues. V lost 3 bases and J 10 bases, leaving 12 bases between the germline ends. The CDR3 spells CASSFAGANYTF. The CDR3 region has the DNA TGTGCCAGCAGTTTTGCAGGGGCAAACTACACCTTC.

The chain couples TRBV30 to TRBJ1-1; unclear D gene. The germline CDR1 and CDR2 sequences are GTSNPN and SVGIG (reference sequence). The germline V and J ends were trimmed by 4 bases and 5 bases, with 8 bases remaining between them. The CDR3 length is 11 residues. The CDR3 loop reads CAWMGLTEAFF. Here the CDR3 DNA reads TGTGCCTGGATGGGCCTAACTGAAGCTTTCTTT.

The J gene is TRBJ2-5, the V gene TRBV7-3, with unresolved D. The CDR3 has 14 residues. Trimming removed 1 base from V and 0 bases from J, with 6 bases in between. The germline CDR1 and CDR2 sequences are SGHTA and FQGTGA. In DNA form, the CDR3 reads TGTGCCAGCAGCTTAAGGGCAGACCAAGAGACCCAGTACTTC. Amino acids: CASSLRADQETQYF.

This chain joins TRBV7-8 and TRBJ2-3; 10 bases align to TRBD1. Unmatched junction bases numbered 8, after V lost 3 bases and J lost 5 bases. The germline V gene has CDR1 SGHVS and CDR2 FQNEAQ. This CDR3 is built from 16 residues. The CDR3: CASSFQDRGPGDTQYF. The DNA for the CDR3 is TGTGCCAGCAGCTTTCAAGACAGGGGGCCGGGAGATACGCAGTATTTT.

The chain has TRBV27 and TRBJ2-2, with D perhaps matching TRBD2 (5 bases). Germline V gives CDR1 MNHEY, CDR2 SMNVEV (reference sequence). Trimming stripped 5 bases from V and 4 bases from J, with 11 bases between. The CDR3 covers 14 residues. Here the CDR3 reads CASSPPTSTGELFF. The CDR3, as DNA: TGTGCCAGCAGTCCCCCCACTAGCACCGGGGAGCTGTTTTTT.

V is TRBV24-1 and J is TRBJ1-4, with TRBD1 matching 9 bases. With 4 bases clipped from V and 7 bases from J, the junction kept 6 bases outside the gene matches. From germline, CDR1 is KGHDR and CDR2 SFDVKD. The CDR3 is 15 residues long. The CDR3 DNA is TGTGCCACCAGTGACTCGGGACAGGGTAGTGAAAAACTGTTTTTT. Protein: CATSDSGQGSEKLFF.

CDR3 in DNA: TGTGCCAGCAGCGAAAGGGACACAGAATGGGGCTACACCTTC. This gives the protein CASSERDTEWGYTF. The J gene is TRBJ1-2, the V gene TRBV9; possible D gene TRBD1, 6 bases. V lost 3 bases and J lost 8, with 17 bases in between. The CDR3 runs 14 residues. The germline V gene has CDR1 SGDLS and CDR2 YYNGEE.

A remark on this clone: Its ends do not fully match the called genes, so a read error is possible. This chain links TRBV19 with TRBJ1-4; D call uncertain. Germline V gives CDR1 LNHDA, CDR2 SQIVND (reference sequence). The CDR3 loop spans 13 amino acids. CDR3 DNA: TGTGCCAGTAATATACAGACTAATGAAAAACTGTTTTTT. Its translation: CASNIQTNEKLFF.

The rearrangement uses TRBV4-3 and TRBJ1-1; 10 bases are a match to TRBD1. Germline assignment: CDR1 LGHNA and CDR2 YSLEER. J was trimmed by 1 base and V by 5 bases; bases with no gene match: 4. The CDR3 consists of 15 residues. For the CDR3, the DNA is TGCGCCAGCAGCAGGCGACAGGGGGCGAACACTGAAGCTTTCTTT. Its translation is CASSRRQGANTEAFF.

Of note for this clone: Within the sample, other DNA sequences also encode this same CDR3. This rearrangement joins TRBV9 to TRBJ2-7; weak D call: TRBD1 (6 bases). The ends were cut back, 0 bases at V and 1 base at J, with 11 bases in the middle. The germline V gene encodes CDR1 SGDLS and CDR2 YYNGEE. The CDR3 runs to 15 residues. The CDR3 loop reads CASSVEAGVSYEQYF. In nucleotides, the CDR3 is TGTGCCAGCAGCGTAGAAGCAGGGGTGTCCTACGAGCAGTACTTC.

This sequence joins TRBV5-4 and TRBJ2-1; D is undetermined. Germline V gene sequence: CDR1 SGHNT, CDR2 YYREEE (reference sequence). V lost 0 bases and J lost 0, with 7 bases in between. The CDR3 length is 15 residues. The CDR3 loop is CASSLGASSYNEQFF. CDR3 bases: TGTGCCAGCAGCTTGGGTGCGAGCTCCTACAATGAGCAGTTCTTC.